The sequence of this T cell receptor beta chain was determined in a study of cytomegalovirus exposure and HLA in healthy donors. Findings and limits, study-wide: Among the sequence variants, a highly shared cluster was likely an artifact of sequencing. Among TCR beta chains, those listed as cytomegalovirus-associated numbered fewer than 200. A later analysis reportedly identified an Asian-associated ancestry cluster as carrying fewer N-insertions than the roughly 700-donor mean.

The germline V and J ends were trimmed by 0 bases and 4 bases, with 24 bases remaining between them. This CDR3 is built from 18 residues. Germline CDR1 reads SQVTM; CDR2 reads ANQGSEA. Comments on this clone: Its antigen is as yet unknown.

It was with 60 Vbeta and 13 Jbeta primers that the PCR ran. Repertoires were generated with immunoSEQ multiplex PCR, while TCRdb's copy carries only in-frame clones and drops some. The repertoire holds under 100,000 clones, with over 75% as singletons. The chain uses TRBV29-1 and TRBJ1-2; TRBD1 might be the D (5 bases). The TCR comes from a boy aged 5-17 years in good health and CMV-seronegative. The sample taken for sequencing was PBMCs. The CDR3 bases are TGCAGCGTTGAAGAAAGGTCGGCTCACTCAGGGAACCTCTATGGCTACACCTTC. Protein: CSVEERSAHSGNLYGYTF.